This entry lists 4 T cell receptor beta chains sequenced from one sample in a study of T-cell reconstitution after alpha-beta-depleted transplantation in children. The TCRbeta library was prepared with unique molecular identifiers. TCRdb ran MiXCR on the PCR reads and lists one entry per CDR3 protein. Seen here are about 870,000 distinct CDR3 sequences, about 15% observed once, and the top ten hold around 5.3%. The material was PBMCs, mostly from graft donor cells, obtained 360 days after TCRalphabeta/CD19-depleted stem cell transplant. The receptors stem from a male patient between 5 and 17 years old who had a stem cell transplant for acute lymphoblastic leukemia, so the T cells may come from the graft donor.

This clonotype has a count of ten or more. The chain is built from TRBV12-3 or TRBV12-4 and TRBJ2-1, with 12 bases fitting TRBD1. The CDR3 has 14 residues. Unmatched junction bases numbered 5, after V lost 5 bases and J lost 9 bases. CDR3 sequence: CASSHGTGGFEQFF. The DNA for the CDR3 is TGTGCCAGCAGTCACGGGACAGGGGGCTTTGAGCAGTTCTTC.

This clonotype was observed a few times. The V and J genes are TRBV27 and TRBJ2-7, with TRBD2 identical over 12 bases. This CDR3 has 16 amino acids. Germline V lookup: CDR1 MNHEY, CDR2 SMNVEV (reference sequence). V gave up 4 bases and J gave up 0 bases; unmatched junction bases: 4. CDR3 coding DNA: TGTGCCAGCAGTTCAGGGACTAGCGGGTTCTCCTACGAGCAGTACTTC. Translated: CASSSGTSGFSYEQYF.

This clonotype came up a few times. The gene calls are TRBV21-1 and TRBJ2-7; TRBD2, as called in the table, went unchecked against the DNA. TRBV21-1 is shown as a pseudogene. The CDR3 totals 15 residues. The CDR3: CASSPESTYSYEQYF. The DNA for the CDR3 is TGTGCCAGCAGCCCCGAGTCCACCTACTCCTACGAGCAGTACTTC.

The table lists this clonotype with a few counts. CDR3 region: CSAGKRTGTDTQYF. Here the CDR3 DNA reads TGCAGTGCTGGGAAGCGGACAGGCACAGATACGCAGTATTTT. This chain uses TRBV20-1 with TRBJ2-3, with a possible D match to TRBD1 (6 bases). Looked up from germline, CDR1 is DFQATT and CDR2 is SNEGSKA (reference sequence). The CDR3 loop spans 14 amino acids. V lost 5 bases, J lost 1 base, and 13 bases lay in between.